This paragraph reports one T cell receptor beta chain. This entry belongs to a study of blood T cell repertoires in COVID-19. Background on the study: The United States, Italy and Spain provided the acute and convalescent COVID-19 samples.

Method: immunoSEQ multiplex PCR; TCRdb's copy keeps in-frame clones and lacks some. The sample has about 100,000 clones; about four fifths are singletons. CDR3 length: 14 residues. With V trimmed by 1 base and J by 3 bases, 3 bases remained unmatched. CDR1 SGHRS and CDR2 YFSETQ come from the germline V gene. Sequencing was carried out using peripheral blood. This receptor was taken from an elderly woman with active or convalescent COVID-19. J is TRBJ2-7 and V is TRBV5-1; 8 bases match TRBD2. CDR3 bases: TGCGCCAGCAGCTTGTCTCTAGCGGGCTACGAGCAGTACTTC. Translated: CASSLSLAGYEQYF.